The T cell receptor (beta chain) described here comes from a study of early T cells in non-severe SARS-CoV-2 infection. The CDR3 has 15 residues. The ends were cut back, 8 bases at V and 0 bases at J, with 16 bases in the middle. Germline V lookup: CDR1 SEHNR, CDR2 FQNEAQ (reference sequence). Molecules of cDNA were individually given unique molecular identifiers that were attached to them. TCRdb redid the calling of the 5' RACE reads with MiXCR, one entry per CDR3 protein. The sample consists of 63,000 or so distinct CDR3 sequences, roughly 10% of them appearing once. This clonotype has a count of ten or more.

The sequencing input was whole blood. The rearrangement uses TRBV7-9 and TRBJ2-5; D is tentatively TRBD1 or TRBD2 (5 bases each). The TCR sequence derives from an adult who was a healthcare worker with PCR-confirmed SARS-CoV-2 infection or an uninfected control (not recorded which). For the CDR3, the DNA is TGTGCCAGCCGCTGGGGGACGGACTACCAAGAGACCCAGTACTTC. As protein: CASRWGTDYQETQYF.